A single sample gave rise to the 25 T cell receptor beta chains below, sequenced in a study of Ad26.COV2.S vaccination and SARS-CoV-2 variants (dated by TCRdb to the early 2020s). The library was prepared using the immunoSEQ multiplex PCR assay. TCRdb provides this immuneACCESS table in a form limited to in-frame rearrangements. Some clones are lacking; in checked studies, under half of them reflect an unresolved V gene, and why the rest are absent is not known. This sample comprises 300,000 to 400,000 clones, just under 85% of them detected only once. The ten largest clones capture roughly 2% of the sample. The treatment or condition label for this specimen denotes: some 20 received Ad26.COV2.S at low or high dose, single or two shots; roughly 5 received placebo; per-sample allocation not given. Repertoires of vaccine and placebo recipients were sequenced from samples collected on day 63 after the first injection.

The input for sequencing was peripheral blood, taken in a trial of Ad26.COV2.S vaccine versus placebo. The source of these receptors is a person aged 18 to 65 who received the Ad26.COV2.S COVID-19 vaccine or a placebo.

This chain joins TRBV12-5 and TRBJ1-3; D remains ambiguous. The V end was cut by 2 bases, the J end by 2 bases, with 10 bases between. Looked up from germline, CDR1 is LGHNT and CDR2 is FRNRAP. The CDR3 is made up of 15 amino acids. The CDR3 DNA sequence: TGTGCTAGTGGTTTGCATTCCCGGCCTGGAAACACCATATATTTT. As protein: CASGLHSRPGNTIYF.

The V call is TRBV29-1, the J call TRBJ2-3; 12 nucleotides line up with TRBD2. With 4 bases clipped from V and 0 bases from J, the junction kept 11 bases outside the gene matches. This CDR3 spans 18 amino acids. Germline loops: CDR1 SQVTM, CDR2 ANQGSEA. CDR3 protein: CSVGSSGGGFASTDTQYF. DNA for the CDR3: TGCAGCGTTGGTTCTAGCGGGGGGGGATTCGCTAGCACAGATACGCAGTATTTT.

The rearrangement links TRBV5-6 to TRBJ2-5, with 7 positions matching TRBD2. The CDR3 covers 13 residues. J was trimmed by 4 bases and V by 4 bases; bases with no gene match: 4. Looked up from germline, CDR1 is SGHDT and CDR2 is YYEEEE. The CDR3: CASSQRGGETQYF. The CDR3 nucleotides are TGTGCCAGCAGCCAGCGGGGTGGAGAGACCCAGTACTTC.

A word on this clone: One end of the junction varies from germline; a read error may be responsible. The V call is TRBV4-1, the J call TRBJ2-7; perhaps TRBD2 as D (6 bases). The CDR3 has 15 amino acids. The germline gives CDR1 MGHRA, CDR2 YSYEKL. CDR3 amino acids: CASRQDMGGEYEQYF. DNA for the CDR3: TGCGCCAGCAGACAAGATATGGGGGGAGAGTACGAGCAGTACTTC.

The CDR3 here is CASSMNPDRAGTEAFF. DNA of the CDR3: TGTGCCAGCAGCATGAATCCGGACAGGGCGGGCACTGAAGCTTTCTTT. The rearrangement joins TRBV2 to TRBJ1-1, with 8 bases matching TRBD1. V shed 6 bases and J 4 bases; nucleotides not matched to a gene: 13. The CDR3 is made up of 16 amino acids. Germline V CDR1 and CDR2: SNHLY, FYNNEI.

Only a few counts were recorded for this clone. J is TRBJ2-2 and V is TRBV3-1 (or the pseudogene TRBV3-2), with 7 bases matching TRBD1. This CDR3 comprises 15 residues. J was trimmed by 1 base and V by 6 bases; bases with no gene match: 5. Germline V gene lookup returns CDR1 LGHDT and CDR2 YNNKEL (reference sequence). CDR3 region: CASSPRDRNTGELFF. The CDR3 DNA reads as TGTGCCAGCAGTCCCCGGGACAGGAACACCGGGGAGCTGTTTTTT.

The chain joins TRBV7-8 to TRBJ1-5, with unresolved D. Germline V gene lookup returns CDR1 SGHVS and CDR2 FQNEAQ. V was clipped by 1 base and J by 7 bases, with 8 bases between them. There are 13 residues in the CDR3. This chain's CDR3 is CASSLVGQQPQHF. The DNA for the CDR3 is TGTGCCAGCAGCTTAGTAGGTCAACAGCCCCAGCATTTT.

This clone appeared once. V usage is TRBV7-9 and J usage is TRBJ1-1, with D possibly matching TRBD1 (5 bases). CDR1 and CDR2 (germline): SEHNR, FQNEAQ (reference sequence). This CDR3 has 13 amino acids. V lost 2 bases to trimming and J lost 9 bases, with 13 bases between them. CDR3 residues: CASSLSSLGQAFF. CDR3 nucleotide sequence: TGTGCCAGCAGCTTATCCTCCCTGGGGCAAGCTTTCTTT.

CDR3 protein: CATTAEMNTEAFF. The CDR3 DNA sequence: TGTGCCACCACCGCCGAAATGAACACTGAAGCTTTCTTT. The chain couples TRBV12-3 or TRBV12-4 to TRBJ1-1; D gene unclear. V was shortened by 10 bases and J by 0 bases, with 12 bases between the two germline ends. The CDR3 contains 13 residues.

The chain employs TRBV6-6 and TRBJ1-1, with D maybe TRBD1 (5 bases). The CDR3 runs 11 residues. Germline V gene lookup returns CDR1 MNHNY and CDR2 SVGAGI (reference sequence). Trimming pared 4 bases from V and 10 bases from J, leaving 10 bases between. Written as DNA, the CDR3 is TGTGCCAGCAGTTTGGACAACAGAGCTTTCTTT. It encodes CASSLDNRAFF.

This chain connects TRBV12-3 or TRBV12-4 to TRBJ2-1; possibly TRBD1 for D (5 bases). Trimming took 8 bases from V and 4 from J, leaving 12 bases between them. The CDR3 is 13 amino acids. CDR3 residues: CASRIPGYNEQFF. CDR3 DNA sequence: TGTGCCAGCCGGATACCAGGGTACAATGAGCAGTTCTTC.

The chain is built from TRBV29-1 and TRBJ2-3, with D possibly matching TRBD1 (6 bases). The CDR3 spans 14 residues. Deletions cut 6 bases from V and 0 bases from J, with 13 bases between. CDR1 SQVTM and CDR2 ANQGSEA come from the germline V gene. Written as DNA, the CDR3 is TGCAGCGTCCAGACAGGTCCTAGCACAGATACGCAGTATTTT. The encoded protein is CSVQTGPSTDTQYF.

This clone occurred a few times. This chain joins TRBV11-3 and TRBJ2-5, with unresolved D. The V gene lost 3 bases and the J gene lost 5 bases, with 10 bases spanning the gap. CDR1 SGHNT and CDR2 YENEEA come from the germline V gene. CDR3 length: 13 amino acids. The CDR3: CASSLGYWETQYF. CDR3 in DNA: TGTGCCAGCAGCTTGGGATACTGGGAGACCCAGTACTTC.

J is TRBJ1-3 and V is TRBV2; possibly TRBD1 for D (6 bases). Germline V gene sequence: CDR1 SNHLY, CDR2 FYNNEI. The CDR3 is made up of 13 amino acids. V was clipped by 4 bases and J by 8 bases, with 12 bases between them. The CDR3 spells CASSAGGKDTIYF. DNA for the CDR3: TGTGCCAGCAGTGCCGGGGGCAAAGACACCATATATTTT.

The chain has TRBV6-5 and TRBJ2-5; D is tentatively TRBD1 or TRBD2 (6 bases each). V lost 8 bases and J 4 bases, leaving 11 bases between the germline ends. The CDR3 runs to 12 residues. The germline gives CDR1 MNHEY, CDR2 SVGAGI. The DNA of the CDR3 is TGTGCCAGCCGGACAGCGGGAGAGACCCAGTACTTC. It translates to CASRTAGETQYF.

The chain uses TRBV7-2 and TRBJ2-1; D is ambiguous. Germline V gives CDR1 SGHTA, CDR2 FQGNSA. Trimming stripped 5 bases from V and 0 bases from J, with 17 bases between. The CDR3 consists of 17 residues. This chain's CDR3 is CASSPRFDSSSYNEQFF. The CDR3, as DNA: TGTGCCAGCAGCCCACGGTTCGACTCAAGCTCCTACAATGAGCAGTTCTTC.

In its sample, this clone was seen a few times. This chain connects TRBV5-6 to TRBJ1-2; D is unresolved. Germline values: CDR1 SGHDT, CDR2 YYEEEE. V lost 0 bases and J 8 bases, leaving 5 bases between the germline ends. The CDR3 is 11 residues long. CDR3 DNA: TGTGCCAGCAGCTTGGGGGAGGGCTACACCTTC. It encodes CASSLGEGYTF.

This chain uses TRBV28 with TRBJ2-4; D gene uncertain. CDR3 length: 18 amino acids. V was pared by 3 bases and J by 2 bases, with 20 bases between. The germline gives CDR1 MDHEN, CDR2 SYDVKM. CDR3 loop: CASSLNWVGSQTKNIQYF. CDR3 DNA sequence: TGTGCCAGCAGTTTGAATTGGGTGGGCTCCCAAACCAAAAACATTCAGTACTTC.

The rearrangement links TRBV7-2 to TRBJ1-6, with D tentatively TRBD1 (6 bases). The CDR3 covers 16 residues. Germline-derived CDR1 and CDR2 are SGHTA and FQGNSA. The V end was cut by 0 bases, the J end by 4 bases, with 10 bases between. The CDR3 sequence: CASSLAGRGYNSPLHF. The CDR3 DNA is TGTGCCAGCAGCTTAGCGGGAAGGGGGTATAATTCACCCCTCCACTTT.

This sequence joins TRBV4-2 and TRBJ1-3; 8 bases are shared with TRBD1. This CDR3 has 16 residues. In germline, CDR1 is LGHNA, CDR2 YNFKEQ. V was pared by 2 bases and J by 2 bases, with 5 bases of the junction left unmatched. CDR3 sequence: CASSQTLTGAGNTIYF. CDR3 sequence (DNA): TGTGCCAGCAGCCAAACCCTGACAGGGGCTGGAAACACCATATATTTT.

V is TRBV19 and J is TRBJ2-7; D is perhaps TRBD1 (5 bases). Per the germline V gene, CDR1 is LNHDA and CDR2 is SQIVND (reference sequence). V was cut by 2 bases and J by 1 base, with 6 bases left in between. The CDR3 length is 13 residues. The CDR3 DNA reads as TGTGCCAGTAGTATAAGACAGTCCTACGAGCAGTACTTC. Protein product: CASSIRQSYEQYF.

V is TRBV6-6 and J is TRBJ1-6, with D tentatively TRBD1 (6 bases). The CDR3 is 15 amino acids. Germline assignment: CDR1 MNHNY and CDR2 SVGAGI (reference sequence). V was cut by 9 bases and J by 7 bases, with 19 bases left in between. The CDR3 DNA is TGTGCCAGTAACCTAGGAGCCACAGGGAATTCACCCCTCCACTTT. Amino acids: CASNLGATGNSPLHF.

This sequence joins TRBV7-2 and TRBJ2-7; 7 positions agree with TRBD2. The CDR3 has 15 residues. Trimming at V came to 6 bases and at J to 0 bases, leaving 8 bases not matched to a gene. The V gene's germline CDR1 is SGHTA and CDR2 FQGNSA. The CDR3 loop reads CASSSRGGGSYEQYF. DNA for the CDR3: TGTGCCAGCAGTTCACGAGGCGGGGGCTCCTACGAGCAGTACTTC.

The V call is TRBV5-1, the J call TRBJ1-1; 8 bases align to TRBD1. The V gene end was trimmed by 3 bases and the J gene end by 0 bases; junction bases not matched to a gene: 4. CDR3 length: 15 amino acids. Germline values: CDR1 SGHRS, CDR2 YFSETQ. The CDR3 spells CASSYGQGMNTEAFF. As DNA, the CDR3 is TGCGCCAGCAGCTACGGACAGGGAATGAACACTGAAGCTTTCTTT.

This clone appeared a few times. The chain carries TRBV27 and TRBJ2-7, with D maybe TRBD2 (5 bases). The germline CDR1 and CDR2 sequences are MNHEY and SMNVEV (reference sequence). The V end lost 3 bases, the J end lost 3 bases, and 9 bases lay between the germline ends. The CDR3 spans 13 residues. CDR3 amino acids: CASSLTGNYEQYF. The CDR3 nucleotides are TGTGCCAGCAGTTTGACGGGGAACTACGAGCAGTACTTC.